The next 12 T cell receptor beta chains were all read from a single sample in a study of cytotoxic CD8 clonotypes in ibrutinib-treated CLL. Assay: immunoSEQ multiplex PCR; the TCRdb copy retains only in-frame clones and omits some. The sample holds about 120,000 clones, roughly 60% seen once. The sample here was PBMCs, taken after 24 months of ibrutinib treatment. All receptors come from a human donor with chronic lymphocytic leukemia.

This chain connects TRBV4-3 to TRBJ1-5; D uncertain. The CDR3 totals 13 residues. The V gene lost 0 bases and the J gene lost 3 bases, with 3 bases spanning the gap. Looked up from germline, CDR1 is LGHNA and CDR2 is YSLEER. CDR3 sequence reads: CASSQELNQPQHF. CDR3 bases: TGCGCCAGCAGCCAAGAGCTCAATCAGCCCCAGCATTTT.

A few counts support this clone. The V call is TRBV15, the J call TRBJ2-3; 15 positions agree with TRBD2. V trimming: 1 base; J trimming: 7 bases; junction bases outside the gene matches: 3. Germline V gives CDR1 LNHNV, CDR2 YYDKDF (reference sequence). This CDR3 comprises 16 residues. Written as DNA, the CDR3 is TGTGCCACCAGCAGAGGGACTAGCGGGGGGGATTATACGCAGTATTTT. This sequence encodes CATSRGTSGGDYTQYF.

This rearrangement joins TRBV5-1 to TRBJ2-2, with D possibly matching TRBD1 (6 bases). The CDR3 is made up of 14 amino acids. Germline V gives CDR1 SGHRS, CDR2 YFSETQ. V was trimmed by 2 bases and J by 5 bases, leaving 10 bases between them. CDR3 protein: CASSLGQLTGELFF. CDR3 DNA sequence: TGCGCCAGCAGCTTAGGACAGTTAACCGGGGAGCTGTTTTTT.

This chain uses TRBV4-3 with TRBJ2-2; D might be TRBD2 (5 bases). The CDR3 is made up of 16 amino acids. The V end lost 4 bases, the J end lost 0 bases, and 12 bases lay between the germline ends. In germline, CDR1 is LGHNA, CDR2 YSLEER. The CDR3 nucleotides read TGCGCCAGCAGCCGGACTCTACAGACGAACACCGGGGAGCTGTTTTTT. It yields the protein CASSRTLQTNTGELFF.

The gene calls are TRBV7-9 and TRBJ1-4; D gene unclear. The CDR3 contains 11 residues. Per the germline V gene, CDR1 is SEHNR and CDR2 is FQNEAQ (reference sequence). Trimming cost V 5 bases and J 12 bases, with 10 bases left between them. CDR3 in amino acids: CASSEVRELFF. The CDR3 bases are TGTGCCAGCAGCGAAGTTAGAGAACTGTTTTTT.

This clone was seen just once. This probably arose from a read error, given a far larger clone one base away. The chain couples TRBV9 to TRBJ2-7, with D possibly being TRBD1 or TRBD2 (5 bases each). The CDR3 totals 13 residues. Trimming took off 4 bases at V and 2 bases at J, with 10 bases between the two ends. Per germline, CDR1 SGDLS and CDR2 YYNGEE. CDR3 in DNA: TGTGCCAGCAGCCCAGGGACCCCCTACGAGCAGTACTTC. It encodes CASSPGTPYEQYF. Together with reference TRBV9 and TRBJ2-7, the CDR3 gives the full variable domain: DSGVTQTPKHLITATGQRVTLRCSPRSGDLSVYWYQQSLDQGLQFLIQYYNGEERAKGNILERFSAQQFPDLHSELNLSSLELGDSALYFCASSPGTPYEQYFGPGTRLTVT.

The V call is TRBV6-4, the J call TRBJ2-3, with D unclear. Deletions cut 0 bases from V and 1 base from J, with 5 bases between. Germline CDR1 and CDR2: MRHNA and SNTAGT. CDR3 length equals 14 residues. The CDR3 DNA reads TGTGCCAGCAGTGACTCCCAGGGCACAGATACGCAGTATTTT. Translating gives CASSDSQGTDTQYF.

The chain joins TRBV7-7 to TRBJ2-5; 14 positions agree with TRBD2. Germline assignment: CDR1 SSHAT and CDR2 FNYEAQ (reference sequence). This CDR3 contains 17 residues. V lost 5 bases and J lost 1; bases outside the gene matches: 6. CDR3: CASSLGLAGGSQETQYF. The CDR3 DNA reads as TGTGCCAGCAGCCTTGGACTAGCGGGGGGCTCCCAAGAGACCCAGTACTTC.

This clone was recorded a few times. The J gene is TRBJ2-2, the V gene TRBV30; D unresolved. The CDR3 is 13 amino acids. Trimming left V 5 bases short and J 5 bases short, with 12 bases between. Per germline, CDR1 GTSNPN and CDR2 SVGIG (reference sequence). CDR3 sequence (DNA): TGTGCCTGGGGCGGAATGGGGACCGGGGAGCTGTTTTTT. It specifies CAWGGMGTGELFF. The full variable domain, rest sourced from reference TRBV30 and TRBJ2-2, is SQTIHQWPATLVQPVGSPLSLECTVEGTSNPNLYWYRQAAGRGLQLLFYSVGIGQISSEVPQNLSASRPQDRQFILSSKKLLLSDSGFYLCAWGGMGTGELFFGEGSRLTVL.

The chain recombines TRBV5-8 with TRBJ1-2, with 7 nucleotides matching TRBD1. Losses at the gene ends were 4 bases for V and 5 bases for J; bases not matched to a gene: 11. The V gene's germline CDR1 is SGHTS and CDR2 YDEGEE. The CDR3 contains 15 residues. In nucleotides, the CDR3 is TGTGCCAGCAGCCCGGAACCGGGACAGCCGTATGGCTACACCTTC. It is translated as CASSPEPGQPYGYTF.

This clone was seen repeatedly, ten times or more. The chain is built from TRBV7-3 and TRBJ2-5; D is unresolved. CDR1 is SGHTA and CDR2 is FQGTGA in the germline V gene. The CDR3 contains 15 residues. Deletions cut 3 bases from V and 4 bases from J, with 15 bases between. DNA for the CDR3: TGTGCCAGCAGCTTTTCGGCCCGGATAGGAGAGACCCAGTACTTC. Its protein product is CASSFSARIGETQYF.

The chain recombines TRBV9 with TRBJ1-1; TRBD1 matches 8 bases. From germline, CDR1 is SGDLS and CDR2 YYNGEE. The CDR3 totals 17 residues. V lost 4 bases to trimming and J lost 0 bases; unmatched junction nucleotides: 11. In DNA, the CDR3 is TGTGCCAGCAGCTACGGACCGGCAGGGGGCATGAACACTGAAGCTTTCTTT. Its translation is CASSYGPAGGMNTEAFF.